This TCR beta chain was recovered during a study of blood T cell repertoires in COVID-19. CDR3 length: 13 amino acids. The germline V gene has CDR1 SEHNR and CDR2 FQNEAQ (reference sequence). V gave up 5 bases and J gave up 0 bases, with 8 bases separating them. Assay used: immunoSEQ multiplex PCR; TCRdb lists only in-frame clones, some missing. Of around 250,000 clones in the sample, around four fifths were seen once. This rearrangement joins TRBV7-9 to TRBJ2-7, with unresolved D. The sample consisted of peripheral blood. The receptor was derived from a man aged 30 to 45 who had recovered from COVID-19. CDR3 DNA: TGTGCCAGCAGCCCGAGAAGCTCCTACGAGCAGTACTTC. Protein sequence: CASSPRSSYEQYF. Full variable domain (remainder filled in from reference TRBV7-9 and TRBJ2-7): DTGVSQNPRHKITKRGQNVTFRCDPISEHNRLYWYRQTLGQGPEFLTYFQNEAQLEKSRLLSDRFSAERPKGSFSTLEIQRTEQGDSAMYLCASSPRSSYEQYFGPGTRLTVT.